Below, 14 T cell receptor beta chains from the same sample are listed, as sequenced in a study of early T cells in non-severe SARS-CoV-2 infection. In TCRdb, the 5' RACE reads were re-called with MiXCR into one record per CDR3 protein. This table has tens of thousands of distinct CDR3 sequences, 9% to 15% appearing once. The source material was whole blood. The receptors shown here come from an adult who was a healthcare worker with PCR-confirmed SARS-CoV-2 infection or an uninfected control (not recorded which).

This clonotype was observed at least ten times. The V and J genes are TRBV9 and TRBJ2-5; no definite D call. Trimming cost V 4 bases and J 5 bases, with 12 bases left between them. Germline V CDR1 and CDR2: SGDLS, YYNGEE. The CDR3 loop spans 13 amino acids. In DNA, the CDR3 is TGTGCCAGCAGCTGGATGTTGGGGGAGACCCAGTACTTC. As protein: CASSWMLGETQYF.

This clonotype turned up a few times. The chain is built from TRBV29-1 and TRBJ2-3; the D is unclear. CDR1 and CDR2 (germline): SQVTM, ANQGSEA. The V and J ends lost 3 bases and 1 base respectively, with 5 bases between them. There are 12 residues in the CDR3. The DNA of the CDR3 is TGCAGCGTTGACCAGGGCACAGATACGCAGTATTTT. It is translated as CSVDQGTDTQYF.

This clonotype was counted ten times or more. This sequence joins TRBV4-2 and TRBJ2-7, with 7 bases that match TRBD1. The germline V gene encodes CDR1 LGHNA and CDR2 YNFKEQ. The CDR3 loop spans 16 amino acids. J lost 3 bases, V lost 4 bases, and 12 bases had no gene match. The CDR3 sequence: CASSRNTGTESYEQYF. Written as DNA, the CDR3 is TGTGCCAGCAGCCGCAACACCGGGACAGAGAGCTACGAGCAGTACTTC.

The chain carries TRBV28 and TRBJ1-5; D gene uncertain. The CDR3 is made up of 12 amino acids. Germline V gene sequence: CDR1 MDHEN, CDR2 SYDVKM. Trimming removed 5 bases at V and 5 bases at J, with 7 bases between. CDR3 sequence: CASSLMDQPQHF. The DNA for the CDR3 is TGTGCCAGCAGTCTTATGGATCAGCCCCAGCATTTT. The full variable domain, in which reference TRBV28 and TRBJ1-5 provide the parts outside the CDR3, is DVKVTQSSRYLVKRTGEKVFLECVQDMDHENMFWYRQDPGLGLRLIYFSYDVKMKEKGDIPEGYSVSREKKERFSLILESASTNQTSMYLCASSLMDQPQHFGDGTRLSIL.

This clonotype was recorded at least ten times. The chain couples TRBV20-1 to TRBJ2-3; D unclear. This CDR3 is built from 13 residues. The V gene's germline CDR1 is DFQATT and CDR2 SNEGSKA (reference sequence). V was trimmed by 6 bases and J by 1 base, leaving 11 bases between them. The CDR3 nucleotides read TGCAGTGCGACGAGCGTGCGCACAGATACGCAGTATTTT. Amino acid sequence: CSATSVRTDTQYF.

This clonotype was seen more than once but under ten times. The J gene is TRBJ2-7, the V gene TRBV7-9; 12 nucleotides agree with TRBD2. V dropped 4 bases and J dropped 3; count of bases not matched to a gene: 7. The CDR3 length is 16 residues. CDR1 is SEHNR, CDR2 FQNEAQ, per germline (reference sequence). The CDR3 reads CASSSPRLAGDYEQYF. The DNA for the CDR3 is TGTGCCAGCAGCTCGCCGAGACTAGCGGGAGACTACGAGCAGTACTTC.

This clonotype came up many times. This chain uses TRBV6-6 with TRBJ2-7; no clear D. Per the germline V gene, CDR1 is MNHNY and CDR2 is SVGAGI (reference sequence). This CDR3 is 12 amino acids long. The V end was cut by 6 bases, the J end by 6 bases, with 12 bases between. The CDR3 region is CASSSLRAEQYF. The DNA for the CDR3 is TGTGCCAGCAGCTCGCTTAGGGCCGAGCAGTACTTC.

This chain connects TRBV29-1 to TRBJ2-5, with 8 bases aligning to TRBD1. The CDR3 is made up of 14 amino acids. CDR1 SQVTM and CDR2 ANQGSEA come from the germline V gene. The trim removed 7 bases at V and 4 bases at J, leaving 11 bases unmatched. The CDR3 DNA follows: TGCAGCGCCGTAGACAGGGGTGGTGTAGAGACCCAGTACTTC. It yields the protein CSAVDRGGVETQYF.

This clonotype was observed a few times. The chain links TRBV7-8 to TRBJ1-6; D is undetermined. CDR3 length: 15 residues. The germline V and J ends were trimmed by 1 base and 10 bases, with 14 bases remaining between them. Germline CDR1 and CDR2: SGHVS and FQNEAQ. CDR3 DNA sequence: TGTGCCAGCAGCTTAGTCCCGGATTCTTACTCACCCCTCCACTTT. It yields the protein CASSLVPDSYSPLHF.

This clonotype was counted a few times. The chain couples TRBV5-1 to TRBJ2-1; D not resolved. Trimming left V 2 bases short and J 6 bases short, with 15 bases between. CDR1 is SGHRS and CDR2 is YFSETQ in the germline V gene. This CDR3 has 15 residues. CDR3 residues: CASSFLITQTNEQFF. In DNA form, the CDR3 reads TGCGCCAGCAGCTTTCTCATAACTCAGACCAATGAGCAGTTCTTC.

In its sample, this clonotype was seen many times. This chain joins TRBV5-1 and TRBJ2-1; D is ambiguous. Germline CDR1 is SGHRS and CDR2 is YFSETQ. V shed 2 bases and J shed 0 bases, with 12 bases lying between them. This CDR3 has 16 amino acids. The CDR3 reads CASSLGGSSSYNEQFF. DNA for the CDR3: TGCGCCAGCAGCTTAGGCGGTTCCAGCTCCTACAATGAGCAGTTCTTC.

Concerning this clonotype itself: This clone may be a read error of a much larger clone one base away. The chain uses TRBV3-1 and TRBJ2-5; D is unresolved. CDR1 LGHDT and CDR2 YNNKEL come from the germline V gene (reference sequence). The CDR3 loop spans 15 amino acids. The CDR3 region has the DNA TGTGCCAGCGGCCAGGCCGGCCAGGAACGGAAGACCCAGTACTTC. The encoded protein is CASGQAGQERKTQYF.

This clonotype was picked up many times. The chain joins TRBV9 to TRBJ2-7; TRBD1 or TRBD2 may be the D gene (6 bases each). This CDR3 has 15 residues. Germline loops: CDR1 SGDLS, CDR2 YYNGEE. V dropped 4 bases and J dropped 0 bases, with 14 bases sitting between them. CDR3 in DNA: TGTGCCAGCAGCCCGCGGGACATGAGCTCCTACGAGCAGTACTTC. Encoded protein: CASSPRDMSSYEQYF. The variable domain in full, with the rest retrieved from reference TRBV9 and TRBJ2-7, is DSGVTQTPKHLITATGQRVTLRCSPRSGDLSVYWYQQSLDQGLQFLIQYYNGEERAKGNILERFSAQQFPDLHSELNLSSLELGDSALYFCASSPRDMSSYEQYFGPGTRLTVT.

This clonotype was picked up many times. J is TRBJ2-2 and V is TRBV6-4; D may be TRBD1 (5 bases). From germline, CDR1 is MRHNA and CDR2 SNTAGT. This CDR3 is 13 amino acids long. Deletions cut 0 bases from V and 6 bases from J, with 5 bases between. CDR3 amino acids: CASSDSTAGELFF. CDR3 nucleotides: TGTGCCAGCAGTGACTCGACAGCCGGGGAGCTGTTTTTT.